This T cell receptor beta chain was found in a study of patients and donors after allogeneic stem cell transplantation. This clonotype came up a few times. At one end, the junction sequence differs from germline, possibly due to a read error. This CDR3 is built from 14 residues. Per the germline V gene, CDR1 is LGHDT and CDR2 is YNNKEL (reference sequence). MiXCR, run by TCRdb on the RT-PCR reads, gives a single entry per CDR3 protein. Of roughly 960,000 distinct CDR3 sequences in the sample, about a sixth were seen once. This sequence joins TRBV3-1 and TRBJ1-1; the D gene is possibly TRBD1 (6 bases). The TCR comes from a human donor who was either an allogeneic HSCT recipient or a stem cell or donor lymphocyte infusion donor (not recorded which). It is not recorded whose cells these are; they may come from a transplant donor. The sample comprised blood, either unsorted or a sorted T cell fraction (not recorded which). The DNA of the CDR3 is TGTGCCAGCAGTCAAGAAACACAGGGATGGGAAGCTTTCTTT. This sequence encodes CASSQETQGWEAFF.